These 20 T cell receptor beta chains originate from one sample sequenced in a study of human T cells and chemical hapten exposure. Time point specified: pre-sensitization, week 0. Treatment defined: therapeutic diphenylcyclopropenone sensitization with weekly scalp DPC. TCRdb analysed the RACE reads with MiXCR anew, one entry per CDR3 protein. The sample contains some 300,000 distinct CDR3 sequences, approximately 5% of which appear only once. The sample in question was whole blood, obtained in connection with sensitization to the hapten diphenylcyclopropenone (DPC). All receptors derive from a woman between 18 and 29 years old with alopecia areata. Some clones in this sample may be carry-over from other donors' samples.

This clonotype was found a few times. The chain combines TRBV9 with TRBJ2-5, with 8 positions matching TRBD1. This CDR3 contains 14 residues. V trimming: 4 bases; J trimming: 3 bases; junction bases outside the gene matches: 5. The germline V gene encodes CDR1 SGDLS and CDR2 YYNGEE. The CDR3 region is CASSISTGEETQYF. CDR3 coding DNA: TGTGCCAGCAGCATATCGACAGGGGAAGAGACCCAGTACTTC.

This clonotype was recorded a few times. The CDR3 spells CASSYSGQGGQTQYF. The CDR3 DNA reads as TGTGCCAGCAGTTACTCTGGACAGGGGGGGCAGACCCAGTACTTC. The chain links TRBV6-2 or TRBV6-3 to TRBJ2-5; 10 bases fit TRBD1. The CDR3 is 15 residues long. In germline, CDR1 is MNHEY, CDR2 SVGEGT. V gave up 0 bases and J gave up 6 bases; unmatched junction bases: 4.

This clonotype was counted a few times. The chain carries TRBV20-1 and TRBJ2-2; 9 bases agree with TRBD1. Unmatched junction bases numbered 3, after V lost 1 base and J lost 3 bases. Germline lookup yields CDR1 DFQATT and CDR2 SNEGSKA (reference sequence). CDR3 length equals 15 residues. The CDR3 nucleotides are TGCAGTGCTAGAGCGGGGGACAGGGACACCGGGGAGCTGTTTTTT. It encodes CSARAGDRDTGELFF.

This clonotype was counted at least ten times. The chain is built from TRBV28 and TRBJ2-7, with a tentative D call TRBD2 (6 bases). CDR1 is MDHEN, CDR2 SYDVKM, per germline. Trimming stripped 6 bases from V and 5 bases from J, with 14 bases between. This CDR3 has 13 amino acids. The CDR3 protein is CASSLFSGDEQYF. The DNA for the CDR3 is TGTGCCAGCAGCCTGTTTTCGGGGGACGAGCAGTACTTC.

This clonotype turned up a few times. This rearrangement joins TRBV5-1 to TRBJ2-3; D possibly corresponds to TRBD1 (6 bases). Trimming pared 4 bases from V and 3 bases from J, leaving 18 bases between. Germline lookup yields CDR1 SGHRS and CDR2 YFSETQ. This CDR3 is built from 16 residues. CDR3 region: CASSRETGPATDTQYF. DNA for the CDR3: TGCGCCAGCAGCCGAGAAACAGGGCCAGCGACAGATACGCAGTATTTT.

The sample holds many counts of this clonotype. The CDR3 here is CASSYRPGETQYF. The CDR3 nucleotides are TGTGCCAGCAGCTACAGACCTGGGGAGACCCAGTACTTC. The V gene is TRBV12-3 or TRBV12-4, the J gene TRBJ2-5; the D is unclear. The ends were cut back, 6 bases at V and 5 bases at J, with 13 bases in the middle. This CDR3 is built from 13 residues.

In this sample, this clonotype turned up many times. The V gene is TRBV7-2, the J gene TRBJ2-3; TRBD2 aligns across 10 bases. CDR1 and CDR2 (germline): SGHTA, FQGNSA. With V trimmed by 4 bases and J by 2 bases, 6 bases remained unmatched. This CDR3 spans 16 amino acids. The CDR3 DNA is TGTGCCAGCAGCTCGCGGACTAGCGGCTACACAGATACGCAGTATTTT. Protein: CASSSRTSGYTDTQYF. The variable domain in full, completed from reference TRBV7-2 and TRBJ2-3, reads GAGVSQSPSNKVTEKGKDVELRCDPISGHTALYWYRQSLGQGLEFLIYFQGNSAPDKSGLPSDRFSAERTGGSVSTLTIQRTQQEDSAVYLCASSSRTSGYTDTQYFGPGTRLTVL.

The J gene is TRBJ2-3, the V gene TRBV6-6; 8 nucleotides align to TRBD2. The CDR3 is made up of 14 amino acids. V was pared by 6 bases and J by 3 bases, with 5 bases of the junction left unmatched. Looked up from germline, CDR1 is MNHNY and CDR2 is SVGAGI (reference sequence). DNA of the CDR3: TGTGCCAGCAGCGGGGGGGCCGGGACAGATACGCAGTATTTT. Amino acids: CASSGGAGTDTQYF.

In its sample, this clonotype was seen many times. In nucleotides, the CDR3 is TGTGCCAGCAGCCCGGACAGGGTGGATGAAGCTTTCTTT. Amino acid sequence: CASSPDRVDEAFF. The chain carries TRBV6-2 or TRBV6-3 and TRBJ1-1; 8 bases map to TRBD1. The germline V gene has CDR1 MNHEY and CDR2 SVGEGT. The trim removed 6 bases at V and 7 bases at J, leaving 7 bases unmatched. The CDR3 totals 13 residues.

The table lists this clonotype with a few counts. This sequence joins TRBV2 and TRBJ1-4; TRBD1 agrees at 8 bases. Germline lookup yields CDR1 SNHLY and CDR2 FYNNEI. V was pared by 0 bases and J by 11 bases, with 8 bases of the junction left unmatched. This CDR3 region has 15 residues. This chain's CDR3 is CASSEALGQGQKLFF. The CDR3 DNA reads TGTGCCAGCAGTGAAGCGCTTGGACAGGGACAGAAACTGTTTTTT.

This clonotype showed up many times. The CDR3 DNA is TGTGCCAGCAGCCCCTCGGGGGGCGTCGGCGGGGAGCTGTTTTTT. This codes for CASSPSGGVGGELFF. This chain connects TRBV12-3 or TRBV12-4 to TRBJ2-2; possible D gene TRBD2, 7 bases. Trimming took off 6 bases at V and 7 bases at J, with 18 bases between the two ends. The CDR3 covers 15 residues.

This clonotype occurred many times. This chain joins TRBV10-3 and TRBJ1-1, with D hard to call. CDR1 ENHRY and CDR2 SYGVKD come from the germline V gene. This CDR3 has 14 residues. V dropped 10 bases and J dropped 6 bases, with 21 bases sitting between them. For the CDR3, the DNA is TGTGCCACCAGCACGGCACTGGTAAAACCTGAAGCTTTCTTT. It yields the protein CATSTALVKPEAFF.

The V and J genes are TRBV18 and TRBJ2-3; D may correspond to TRBD1 or TRBD2 (6 bases each). This CDR3 comprises 15 residues. From germline, CDR1 is KGHSH and CDR2 LQKENI. The V and J ends lost 3 bases and 2 bases respectively, with 12 bases between them. The CDR3 here is CASSPGGQTTDTQYF. Written as DNA, the CDR3 is TGTGCCAGCTCACCGGGAGGACAGACCACAGATACGCAGTATTTT.

This clonotype was seen many times. The chain combines TRBV27 with TRBJ2-7, with 9 bases aligning to TRBD1. The CDR3 consists of 13 residues. The V and J ends lost 4 bases and 4 bases, in that order; junction bases with no gene match: 2. CDR1 is MNHEY and CDR2 is SMNVEV in the germline V gene (reference sequence). DNA of the CDR3: TGTGCCAGCAGTTCCGGGACAGGGTACGAGCAGTACTTC. It is translated as CASSSGTGYEQYF.

This clonotype was seen ten or more times. J is TRBJ2-3 and V is TRBV20-1; no clear D gene. V was trimmed by 1 base and J by 0 bases, leaving 14 bases between them. The CDR3 totals 16 residues. Germline loops: CDR1 DFQATT, CDR2 SNEGSKA (reference sequence). CDR3 amino acids: CSARGWLGTSTDTQYF. The CDR3 DNA sequence: TGCAGTGCTAGAGGCTGGCTGGGAACTAGCACAGATACGCAGTATTTT.

The J gene is TRBJ2-3, the V gene TRBV14; TRBD1 aligns across 7 bases. With V trimmed by 0 bases and J by 3 bases, 6 bases remained unmatched. CDR3 length: 16 residues. Looked up from germline, CDR1 is SGHDN and CDR2 is FVKESK. The chain's CDR3 is CASSQDRDSLTDTQYF. As DNA, the CDR3 is TGTGCCAGCAGCCAAGATCGGGACAGTTTGACAGATACGCAGTATTTT.

This clonotype was seen more than once but under ten times. V gene TRBV7-9 combines with J gene TRBJ1-5; 7 nucleotides line up with TRBD1. Germline CDR1 reads SEHNR; CDR2 reads FQNEAQ (reference sequence). V shed 4 bases and J 2 bases; nucleotides not matched to a gene: 8. This CDR3 comprises 16 residues. This chain's CDR3 is CASSSRDTGGNQPQHF. CDR3 nucleotides: TGTGCCAGCAGCTCTAGGGATACAGGGGGCAATCAGCCCCAGCATTTT.

This clonotype has ten or more counts. The rearrangement uses TRBV11-2 and TRBJ2-5; D is undetermined. V gave up 1 base and J gave up 0 bases, with 3 bases separating them. The germline CDR1 and CDR2 sequences are SGHAT and FQNNGV. This CDR3 has 13 residues. CDR3 amino acids: CASSLAYQETQYF. For the CDR3, the DNA is TGTGCCAGCAGCTTAGCGTACCAAGAGACCCAGTACTTC.

Many counts were recorded for this clonotype. CDR3 residues: CSAKGLAGTYEQYF. The CDR3 DNA reads TGCAGTGCGAAGGGACTAGCGGGGACCTACGAGCAGTACTTC. This chain joins TRBV20-1 and TRBJ2-7; TRBD2 matches at 13 bases. V shed 6 bases, J shed 2 bases, and the junction held 4 bases outside the gene matches. The CDR3 totals 14 residues. CDR1 and CDR2 from the germline V gene are DFQATT and SNEGSKA (reference sequence).

This clonotype was found a few times. In DNA form, the CDR3 reads TGTGCCAGCAGCTTGTTTGCCGGCCGCACAGATACGCAGTATTTT. Encoded protein: CASSLFAGRTDTQYF. The gene calls are TRBV5-7 and TRBJ2-3; D call uncertain. TRBV5-7 qualifies as an ORF whose function is uncertain. This CDR3 spans 15 amino acids. V was shortened by 1 base and J by 1 base, with 10 bases between the two germline ends.